These 19 T cell receptor beta chains originate from one sample sequenced in a study of cytomegalovirus exposure and HLA in healthy donors (dated 2017 in TCRdb). The library came from the immunoSEQ multiplex PCR assay. TCRdb holds this immuneACCESS table with in-frame rearrangements only. Some clones are missing; in checked studies, unresolved V genes explain under half, and the rest has no known cause. The sample profile shows roughly 180,000 clones; around nine tenths of them were found once. The ten biggest clones cover roughly 6.6% of the sample. Sequenced input: PBMCs. These receptors were taken from a man aged 30-40 years in good health and CMV-seropositive.

This clone was counted once. This chain links TRBV5-6 with TRBJ1-1; D remains unclear. V shed 2 bases and J shed 6 bases, with 5 bases lying between them. The CDR3 sequence is 11 residues long. Germline assignment: CDR1 SGHDT and CDR2 YYEEEE. The CDR3 sequence is CASSFAAEAFF. CDR3 sequence (DNA): TGTGCCAGCAGCTTTGCGGCTGAAGCTTTCTTT. Drawing the rest from reference TRBV5-6 and TRBJ1-1, the complete variable domain is DAGVTQSPTHLIKTRGQQVTLRCSPKSGHDTVSWYQQALGQGPQFIFQYYEEEERQRGNFPDRFSGHQFPNYSSELNVNALLLGDSALYLCASSFAAEAFFGQGTRLTVV.

The chain uses TRBV5-1 and TRBJ2-2; no firm D call. Trimming shortened V by 2 bases and J by 5 bases, and 10 bases separated the two germline ends. Germline V gene data show CDR1 as SGHRS and CDR2 as YFSETQ. The CDR3 contains 14 residues. The CDR3 protein is CASSLTPGTGELFF. Here the CDR3 DNA reads TGCGCCAGCAGCTTAACTCCGGGTACCGGGGAGCTGTTTTTT.

The V gene is TRBV7-2, the J gene TRBJ2-3; TRBD1 matches 7 bases. V lost 3 bases, J lost 2 bases, and 2 bases stayed unmatched. Germline V gene lookup returns CDR1 SGHTA and CDR2 FQGNSA. CDR3 size: 14 residues. The CDR3 region has the DNA TGTGCCAGCAGCTTGGACAGGAACACAGATACGCAGTATTTT. Encoded protein: CASSLDRNTDTQYF. The full variable domain, its missing parts supplied by reference TRBV7-2 and TRBJ2-3, is GAGVSQSPSNKVTEKGKDVELRCDPISGHTALYWYRQSLGQGLEFLIYFQGNSAPDKSGLPSDRFSAERTGGSVSTLTIQRTQQEDSAVYLCASSLDRNTDTQYFGPGTRLTVL.

CDR3 bases: TGTGCCAGCAGCGCAGGGCGAGGCACTGAAGCTTTCTTT. Protein product: CASSAGRGTEAFF. The chain couples TRBV2 to TRBJ1-1; D might be TRBD1 (5 bases). V dropped 6 bases and J dropped 4 bases, with 12 bases sitting between them. The germline V gene encodes CDR1 SNHLY and CDR2 FYNNEI. The CDR3 is 13 residues long.

This chain links TRBV2 with TRBJ1-1; no definite D call. V lost 6 bases and J lost 1, with 15 bases in between. There are 15 residues in the CDR3. Germline CDR1 reads SNHLY; CDR2 reads FYNNEI. The CDR3 region is CASSRQGGRNTEAFF. For the CDR3, the DNA is TGTGCCAGCAGCCGACAAGGCGGACGGAACACTGAAGCTTTCTTT.

This chain joins TRBV15 and TRBJ2-7; 7 bases map to TRBD2. Germline lookup yields CDR1 LNHNV and CDR2 YYDKDF (reference sequence). The CDR3 sequence is 14 residues long. The trim removed 1 base at V and 6 bases at J, leaving 6 bases unmatched. The CDR3 protein is CATSRVGRAGEQYF. CDR3 nucleotides: TGTGCCACCAGCAGAGTTGGGAGGGCCGGCGAGCAGTACTTC.

The V gene is TRBV7-3, the J gene TRBJ2-1; the match to TRBD2 covers 8 bases. V dropped 5 bases and J dropped 4; count of bases not matched to a gene: 7. The CDR3 is made up of 15 amino acids. Germline CDR1 SGHTA, CDR2 FQGTGA. CDR3: CASSASGGIYNEQFF. The DNA for the CDR3 is TGTGCCAGCAGCGCATCGGGGGGGATTTACAATGAGCAGTTCTTC.

The gene calls are TRBV11-2 and TRBJ2-7; tentative D call: TRBD1 (5 bases). The V end lost 1 base, the J end lost 0 bases, and 13 bases lay between the germline ends. The CDR3 loop spans 16 amino acids. CDR1 is SGHAT, CDR2 FQNNGV, per germline. As DNA, the CDR3 is TGTGCCAGCAGCTTAGGGGGCGGCCTTGGCTCCTACGAGCAGTACTTC. It specifies CASSLGGGLGSYEQYF.

The rearrangement joins TRBV4-1 to TRBJ2-1, with D unresolved. Germline assignment: CDR1 MGHRA and CDR2 YSYEKL. CDR3 length equals 13 residues. The ends were cut back, 1 base at V and 7 bases at J, with 8 bases in the middle. In DNA form, the CDR3 reads TGCGCCAGCAGCCAAGCTACCGTTAATGAGCAGTTCTTC. Translating it yields CASSQATVNEQFF.

The rearrangement joins TRBV5-1 to TRBJ1-1; the D gene is possibly TRBD1 (6 bases). This CDR3 contains 17 residues. CDR1 SGHRS and CDR2 YFSETQ come from the germline V gene. The germline V and J ends were trimmed by 2 bases and 1 base, with 18 bases remaining between them. The DNA for the CDR3 is TGCGCCAGCAGCTTCCGGCAGGTCAAACAGGGGAACACTGAAGCTTTCTTT. Translating it yields CASSFRQVKQGNTEAFF.

V and J are TRBV7-9 and TRBJ2-5; D unresolved. This CDR3 is 14 amino acids long. The V gene lost 2 bases and the J gene lost 1 base, with 8 bases spanning the gap. The germline V gene has CDR1 SEHNR and CDR2 FQNEAQ (reference sequence). Here the CDR3 reads CASSLWGRQETQYF. CDR3 nucleotides: TGTGCCAGCAGCTTATGGGGTCGCCAAGAGACCCAGTACTTC.

The CDR3: CASSFGQAIGELFF. The CDR3 nucleotides are TGTGCCAGCAGTTTTGGGCAGGCGATCGGGGAGCTGTTTTTT. The chain has TRBV27 and TRBJ2-2; D gene unclear. V lost 3 bases and J lost 7, with 12 bases in between. CDR1 is MNHEY, CDR2 SMNVEV, per germline (reference sequence). The CDR3 contains 14 residues.

The chain links TRBV6-1 to TRBJ2-3; D might be TRBD1 (6 bases). The germline V gene encodes CDR1 MNHNS and CDR2 SASEGT. There are 13 residues in the CDR3. V dropped 8 bases and J dropped 6 bases, with 15 bases sitting between them. The CDR3 DNA is TGTGCCAGCGTCCAGGGGACGTCGGATACGCAGTATTTT. Protein: CASVQGTSDTQYF.

This chain connects TRBV5-4 to TRBJ2-3, with a weak D call TRBD1 (5 bases). The germline V gene has CDR1 SGHNT and CDR2 YYREEE (reference sequence). The V and J ends lost 4 bases and 5 bases respectively, with 17 bases between them. CDR3 length equals 15 residues. The CDR3 spells CASSRTNFHGDTQYF. The CDR3 DNA reads as TGTGCCAGCAGCCGGACAAACTTTCATGGAGATACGCAGTATTTT.

This sequence joins TRBV7-2 and TRBJ2-5; the D gene is possibly TRBD2 (6 bases). V dropped 1 base and J dropped 5 bases, with 17 bases sitting between them. Germline lookup yields CDR1 SGHTA and CDR2 FQGNSA. The CDR3 length is 16 residues. Here the CDR3 reads CASSLVPPGLKETQYF. The CDR3 region has the DNA TGTGCCAGCAGCTTAGTCCCACCCGGACTAAAGGAGACCCAGTACTTC.

This clone came up many times. The rearrangement joins TRBV4-1 to TRBJ2-7; D uncertain. This CDR3 is built from 16 residues. The V end was cut by 5 bases, the J end by 4 bases, with 21 bases between. CDR1 is MGHRA, CDR2 YSYEKL, per germline. This chain's CDR3 is CASSSNKPGTLYEQYF. The CDR3 nucleotides read TGCGCCAGCAGCAGCAATAAGCCAGGTACCCTTTACGAGCAGTACTTC.

This chain uses TRBV28 with TRBJ1-5; no clear D gene. Trimming pared 7 bases from V and 2 bases from J, leaving 6 bases between. In germline, CDR1 is MDHEN, CDR2 SYDVKM. CDR3 length: 12 residues. CDR3 amino acids: CASTDGNQPQHF. The CDR3 DNA reads as TGTGCCAGCACGGACGGCAATCAGCCCCAGCATTTT.

This clone was seen only once. The V gene is TRBV19, the J gene TRBJ1-5; TRBD1 is a possible D gene (5 bases). V shed 2 bases and J shed 6 bases, with 14 bases lying between them. Germline V gene sequence: CDR1 LNHDA, CDR2 SQIVND (reference sequence). The CDR3 length is 15 residues. DNA for the CDR3: TGTGCCAGTAGTATAAGTCAGGGCTTGAGTCAGCCCCAGCATTTT. Protein: CASSISQGLSQPQHF.

This chain joins TRBV27 and TRBJ2-7, with 8 bases that match TRBD1. V trimming: 4 bases; J trimming: 1 base; junction bases outside the gene matches: 0. Germline-derived CDR1 and CDR2 are MNHEY and SMNVEV (reference sequence). This CDR3 spans 13 amino acids. CDR3 residues: CASSWDRSYEQYF. CDR3 in DNA: TGTGCCAGCAGTTGGGACAGGTCCTACGAGCAGTACTTC.